The 15 T cell receptor beta chains presented below share a single source sample, sequenced in a study of cytomegalovirus exposure and HLA in healthy donors. The primer mix had 60 Vbeta and 13 Jbeta primers. Produced via immunoSEQ multiplex PCR; TCRdb's table is partial and in-frame only. The data contain 150,000 to 200,000 clones, about 85% of them seen just once; the ten biggest clones take up 1.9%. The sample comprised PBMCs. The receptors stem from a man younger than 35 in good health and CMV-seronegative.

This clone was found once. The rearrangement links TRBV10-3 to TRBJ2-7, with D tentatively TRBD2 (6 bases). V was pared by 0 bases and J by 2 bases, with 11 bases between. CDR3 length equals 15 residues. CDR1 is ENHRY and CDR2 is SYGVKD in the germline V gene. CDR3 DNA sequence: TGTGCCATCAGTGAGTCGGGTAGCGGTGCCTACGAGCAGTACTTC. It specifies CAISESGSGAYEQYF.

The chain is built from TRBV18 and TRBJ2-5; no definite D call. Germline loops: CDR1 KGHSH, CDR2 LQKENI. The CDR3 extends over 13 amino acids. Trimming cost V 5 bases and J 5 bases, with 12 bases left between them. CDR3 sequence reads: CASSTRVWETQYF. The CDR3 DNA follows: TGTGCCAGCTCAACTCGGGTTTGGGAGACCCAGTACTTC.

V usage is TRBV7-6 and J usage is TRBJ2-7, with a weak D call TRBD1 (6 bases). The CDR3 contains 17 residues. Looked up from germline, CDR1 is SGHVS and CDR2 is FNYEAQ. V shed 4 bases and J shed 1 base, with 20 bases lying between them. The CDR3 loop reads CASSWGRGRGISYEQYF. The CDR3 coding sequence is TGTGCCAGCAGCTGGGGCAGGGGCAGGGGAATTTCCTACGAGCAGTACTTC.

This chain connects TRBV13 to TRBJ2-3; 8 nucleotides align to TRBD2. Germline CDR1 PRHDT, CDR2 FYEKMQ (reference sequence). V lost 3 bases, J lost 3 bases, and 2 bases stayed unmatched. The CDR3 consists of 14 residues. CDR3 sequence (DNA): TGTGCCAGCAGCTTCGGGACTAGTACAGATACGCAGTATTTT. Its translation is CASSFGTSTDTQYF.

V and J are TRBV6-1 and TRBJ2-3; the match to TRBD2 covers 8 bases. V lost 5 bases to trimming and J lost 4 bases; unmatched junction nucleotides: 2. Germline CDR1 MNHNS, CDR2 SASEGT. The CDR3 loop spans 13 amino acids. The CDR3 region is CASSSAGADTQYF. The CDR3, as DNA: TGTGCCAGCAGTTCAGCGGGGGCAGATACGCAGTATTTT.

DNA for the CDR3: TGTGCCAGCAGTGACAGGGCTTCACCCCTCCACTTT. This translates into CASSDRASPLHF. The rearrangement links TRBV6-1 to TRBJ1-6, with D tentatively TRBD1 (5 bases). Germline V gene data show CDR1 as MNHNS and CDR2 as SASEGT. The ends were cut back, 3 bases at V and 9 bases at J, with 6 bases in the middle. The CDR3 has 12 amino acids.

This clone was seen only a few times. The J gene is TRBJ1-2, the V gene TRBV6-1; 8 bases match TRBD1. The V gene end was trimmed by 2 bases and the J gene end by 4 bases; junction bases not matched to a gene: 6. CDR3 length equals 15 residues. Germline CDR1 and CDR2: MNHNS and SASEGT. The CDR3 coding sequence is TGTGCCAGCAGTGAATGGTCAACAGGGGGCTATGGCTACACCTTC. Translating it yields CASSEWSTGGYGYTF.

The chain carries TRBV7-9 and TRBJ2-5; 10 bases agree with TRBD2. From germline, CDR1 is SEHNR and CDR2 FQNEAQ (reference sequence). After removal of 5 bases from V and 2 bases from J, the junction contained 5 bases not matched to a gene. The CDR3 covers 15 residues. CDR3 DNA: TGTGCCAGCAGCCCCTATAGCGGGGGGCAAGAGACCCAGTACTTC. Translating gives CASSPYSGGQETQYF.

There are a few counts of this clone. The genes are TRBV2 and TRBJ2-7, with 7 bases lining up with TRBD1. V gave up 3 bases and J gave up 3 bases; unmatched junction bases: 8. CDR1 is SNHLY and CDR2 is FYNNEI in the germline V gene. This CDR3 is 15 amino acids long. CDR3: CASSDRTGPLYEQYF. The CDR3 DNA sequence: TGTGCCAGCAGTGACCGGACAGGTCCCCTCTACGAGCAGTACTTC.

The V and J genes are TRBV4-3 and TRBJ2-5, with D tentatively TRBD1 (5 bases). Trimming cost V 0 bases and J 5 bases, with 13 bases left between them. CDR3 size: 15 residues. The germline gives CDR1 LGHNA, CDR2 YSLEER. CDR3 DNA sequence: TGCGCCAGCAGCCAAGATTTAGGGGTGGGGGAGACCCAGTACTTC. Translating gives CASSQDLGVGETQYF.

V is TRBV28 and J is TRBJ2-7; 7 bases align to TRBD1. Looked up from germline, CDR1 is MDHEN and CDR2 is SYDVKM. This CDR3 spans 16 amino acids. The trim removed 5 bases at V and 1 base at J, leaving 11 bases unmatched. CDR3: CASSIASGTVSYEQYF. Here the CDR3 DNA reads TGTGCCAGCAGTATCGCCTCCGGGACAGTTTCCTACGAGCAGTACTTC.

The gene calls are TRBV28 and TRBJ1-5; D is uncertain. The CDR3 totals 18 residues. Trimming left V 3 bases short and J 0 bases short, with 18 bases between. Germline V gene data show CDR1 as MDHEN and CDR2 as SYDVKM. The chain's CDR3 is CASSFARPGFYSNQPQHF. The CDR3 nucleotides read TGTGCCAGCAGTTTTGCAAGGCCGGGTTTTTATAGCAATCAGCCCCAGCATTTT.

The V call is TRBV5-1, the J call TRBJ2-2; TRBD2 aligns across 7 bases. CDR3 length: 15 residues. Per the germline V gene, CDR1 is SGHRS and CDR2 is YFSETQ. The ends lost 0 bases at V and 5 bases at J; junction bases unmatched: 4. The CDR3 DNA is TGCGCCAGCAGCTTGGACAGGACTAGTACCGGGGAGCTGTTTTTT. Protein product: CASSLDRTSTGELFF.

The genes are TRBV27 and TRBJ1-1; 12 bases match TRBD1. Germline V CDR1 and CDR2: MNHEY, SMNVEV (reference sequence). CDR3 size: 16 residues. The ends lost 4 bases at V and 2 bases at J; junction bases unmatched: 5. The chain's CDR3 is CASSYGTGGGNTEAFF. DNA for the CDR3: TGTGCCAGCAGTTACGGGACAGGGGGCGGCAACACTGAAGCTTTCTTT.

The chain is built from TRBV5-1 and TRBJ2-7; 10 positions agree with TRBD1. Trimming cost V 4 bases and J 2 bases; bases outside gene matches: 3. The CDR3 runs to 14 residues. Per germline, CDR1 SGHRS and CDR2 YFSETQ. The CDR3 nucleotides read TGCGCCAGCAGCGGACAGGGGGGGACCTACGAGCAGTACTTC. It encodes CASSGQGGTYEQYF.